This TCR beta chain was retrieved from a study of cytomegalovirus exposure and HLA in healthy donors. Trimming removed 5 bases from V and 7 bases from J; junction bases left unmatched: 11. The CDR3 has 15 residues. CDR1 MNHEY and CDR2 SVGAGI come from the germline V gene. Study-level points and caveats: In an earlier analysis, about 90% or about 30%: the productive usage of most TCR beta V segments. In presence/absence analyses, roughly uniform sequencing depth across donors was assumed.

The PCR was carried out with 60 Vbeta primers and 13 Jbeta primers. The repertoire was sequenced with immunoSEQ multiplex PCR; TCRdb's copy has only in-frame clones and lacks some. The sample contains approximately 200,000 clones, roughly 83% of which appear only once. Sampled while nominally healthy, donors likely had unrecorded immune exposures. With respect to this clone: The target antigen is unknown.

The receptor was derived from a girl between 10 and 17 years old in good health and CMV-seronegative. V gene TRBV6-5 combines with J gene TRBJ1-2; 9 positions match TRBD1. Sequencing used PBMCs. CDR3 sequence reads: CASSPQDRGWSGYTF. The CDR3 DNA reads as TGTGCCAGCAGTCCCCAGGACAGGGGATGGAGTGGCTACACCTTC.